This TCR beta chain was retrieved from a study of shared clonotypes between healthy human individuals. Produced via immunoSEQ multiplex PCR; TCRdb's table is partial and in-frame only. The sample lists nearly 1 million clones; 76% were seen once. CDR1 SGHTA and CDR2 FQGTGA come from the germline V gene. Trimming took 2 bases from V and 0 from J, leaving 4 bases between them. There are 13 residues in the CDR3. This rearrangement joins TRBV7-3 to TRBJ1-1; D ambiguous. The sequenced sample consisted of memory CD4+ T cells sorted from blood. Sample subset: CD45RA-negative fraction. The sequence derives from a man aged 18-30 years in good health. For the CDR3, the DNA is TGTGCCAGCAGCTTACGGTTGAACACTGAAGCTTTCTTT. It specifies CASSLRLNTEAFF.